The 23 T cell receptor beta chains presented below share a single source sample, sequenced in a study of blood T cell repertoires in COVID-19. Generated by immunoSEQ multiplex PCR, the TCRdb table keeps only in-frame clones and is missing some. The profile covers more than 65,000 clones, with about 93% appearing a single time and 8% to 10% taken by the ten largest. Input material: peripheral blood. The receptor set was obtained from a human donor in a cohort sampled during active COVID-19.

The chain uses TRBV24-1 and TRBJ2-7; 7 nucleotides agree with TRBD1. Trimming removed 4 bases from V and 3 bases from J; junction bases left unmatched: 17. The CDR3 is made up of 18 amino acids. CDR1 KGHDR and CDR2 SFDVKD come from the germline V gene. This chain's CDR3 is CATSEPSNPTGSLYEQYF. The DNA for the CDR3 is TGTGCCACCAGTGAGCCCTCGAATCCGACAGGGAGCCTCTACGAGCAGTACTTC.

This chain uses TRBV9 with TRBJ1-1; possible D gene TRBD1, 5 bases. The CDR3 is 14 amino acids. CDR1 is SGDLS, CDR2 YYNGEE, per germline. Trimming took 1 base from V and 5 from J, leaving 12 bases between them. The CDR3 DNA is TGTGCCAGCAGCGTACGCAGGGAGGGTACTGAAGCTTTCTTT. This gives the protein CASSVRREGTEAFF.

CDR3 region: CASSTRQGGCTEAFF. The CDR3 coding sequence is TGTGCCAGCAGCACCCGACAGGGAGGTTGTACTGAAGCTTTCTTT. The chain uses TRBV21-1 and TRBJ1-1; TRBD1, the table's D call, was not compared with the DNA. TRBV21-1 counts as a pseudogene. This CDR3 spans 15 amino acids.

The rearrangement links TRBV5-4 to TRBJ1-2; 10 positions match TRBD1. The germline V gene has CDR1 SGHNT and CDR2 YYREEE (reference sequence). After removal of 1 base from V and 9 bases from J, the junction contained 9 bases not matched to a gene. The CDR3 covers 15 residues. The CDR3 is CASSLRQGAGDRYTF. The CDR3 DNA follows: TGTGCCAGCAGCTTGAGACAGGGGGCAGGTGACCGCTACACCTTC.

CDR3 residues: CASSGLRDLHYEQYF. The CDR3, as DNA: TGTGCCAGCAGCGGGCTCAGGGACTTACACTACGAGCAGTACTTC. The chain employs TRBV11-2 and TRBJ2-7; the D gene is possibly TRBD2 (6 bases). This CDR3 spans 15 amino acids. CDR1 SGHAT and CDR2 FQNNGV come from the germline V gene. Trimming removed 5 bases from V and 3 bases from J, with 17 bases in between.

The chain employs TRBV4-1 and TRBJ1-5, with no clear D. The CDR3 sequence is 14 residues long. Deletions cut 0 bases from V and 4 bases from J, with 7 bases between. Looked up from germline, CDR1 is MGHRA and CDR2 is YSYEKL. CDR3 nucleotide sequence: TGCGCCAGCAGCCAAGATCCGCAGAATCAGCCCCAGCATTTT. It specifies CASSQDPQNQPQHF.

This clone was observed a handful of times. J is TRBJ1-2 and V is TRBV27; TRBD1 is a possible D gene (5 bases). The germline V and J ends were trimmed by 5 bases and 8 bases, with 9 bases remaining between them. The CDR3 spans 11 residues. Germline CDR1 reads MNHEY; CDR2 reads SMNVEV (reference sequence). The CDR3 DNA sequence: TGTGCCAGCAGTAAGGGGCACGGCTACACCTTC. This encodes CASSKGHGYTF.

V gene TRBV28 combines with J gene TRBJ1-5, with D tentatively TRBD1 (6 bases). This CDR3 comprises 15 residues. The V gene's germline CDR1 is MDHEN and CDR2 SYDVKM. V gave up 5 bases and J gave up 1 base, with 12 bases separating them. The CDR3 nucleotides read TGTGCCAGCAGTCGGGGGGGCGGCAGCAATCAGCCCCAGCATTTT. Translating it yields CASSRGGGSNQPQHF.

V gene TRBV13 combines with J gene TRBJ2-7; 9 bases are shared with TRBD2. The J segment lost 1 base and the V segment lost 5 bases, leaving 6 bases of the junction unmatched. The germline V gene has CDR1 PRHDT and CDR2 FYEKMQ (reference sequence). CDR3 length equals 15 residues. The CDR3 sequence: CASSLIAGESYEQYF. DNA for the CDR3: TGTGCCAGCAGCCTAATAGCGGGGGAGTCCTACGAGCAGTACTTC.

V and J are TRBV4-2 and TRBJ2-3; TRBD2 aligns across 11 bases. V was clipped by 1 base and J by 5 bases; unmatched bases: 8. This CDR3 comprises 17 residues. CDR1 and CDR2 (germline): LGHNA, YNFKEQ. The CDR3 spells CASSQATLSGGGDTQYF. For the CDR3, the DNA is TGTGCCAGCAGCCAAGCCACGCTTAGCGGGGGGGGAGATACGCAGTATTTT.

This clone was observed once. The rearrangement joins TRBV6-5 to TRBJ2-5; TRBD2 aligns across 11 bases. The junction had 8 bases not matched to a gene; V was cut back by 6 bases and J by 5 bases. The V gene's germline CDR1 is MNHEY and CDR2 SVGAGI. CDR3 length: 15 residues. This chain's CDR3 is CASSLSGGAYETQYF. The CDR3 bases are TGTGCCAGCAGCCTTAGCGGGGGGGCCTATGAGACCCAGTACTTC.

The V gene is TRBV27, the J gene TRBJ1-5; D gene uncertain. CDR1 and CDR2 from the germline V gene are MNHEY and SMNVEV (reference sequence). This CDR3 has 14 residues. The V gene lost 4 bases and the J gene lost 3 bases, with 10 bases spanning the gap. CDR3 bases: TGTGCCAGCAGTTCCGCGGGTTACAATCAGCCCCAGCATTTT. This gives the protein CASSSAGYNQPQHF.

The chain links TRBV27 to TRBJ1-2; possible D gene TRBD1, 5 bases. CDR3 length equals 13 residues. Trimming removed 3 bases at V and 7 bases at J, with 12 bases between. Germline lookup yields CDR1 MNHEY and CDR2 SMNVEV (reference sequence). The CDR3 region has the DNA TGTGCCAGCAGTTTGAAGGGCCAGGGTGGCTACACCTTC. Amino acids: CASSLKGQGGYTF.

As concerns this clone: Other DNA sequences of this sample code for an identical CDR3. The chain recombines TRBV28 with TRBJ1-5, with D uncertain. Looked up from germline, CDR1 is MDHEN and CDR2 is SYDVKM. V was shortened by 1 base and J by 1 base, with 5 bases between the two germline ends. The CDR3 is made up of 14 amino acids. The CDR3 region has the DNA TGTGCCAGCAGTTTATTATCCAGCAATCAGCCCCAGCATTTT. Translating it yields CASSLLSSNQPQHF.

This clone has only one observation. The chain carries TRBV28 and TRBJ1-2, with no clear D. V dropped 4 bases and J dropped 13 bases, with 28 bases sitting between them. This CDR3 region has 16 residues. Germline V gene lookup returns CDR1 MDHEN and CDR2 SYDVKM. CDR3 loop: CASSSPSPRILQSGTF. Here the CDR3 DNA reads TGTGCCAGCAGTTCCCCATCCCCTCGGATCCTTCAATCGGGCACCTTC.

The chain recombines TRBV19 with TRBJ2-7; TRBD1 is a possible D gene (6 bases). The V end was cut by 3 bases, the J end by 3 bases, with 12 bases between. Germline loops: CDR1 LNHDA, CDR2 SQIVND (reference sequence). CDR3 size: 14 residues. The CDR3 nucleotides read TGTGCCAGTAGTATTTCACTAGGGGGCTACGAGCAGTACTTC. It codes for CASSISLGGYEQYF.

This rearrangement joins TRBV3-1 (or the pseudogene TRBV3-2) to TRBJ1-6, with D possibly being TRBD1 (5 bases). Per the germline V gene, CDR1 is LGHDT and CDR2 is YNNKEL (reference sequence). Trimming removed 0 bases from V and 0 bases from J, with 9 bases in between. CDR3 size: 17 residues. This CDR3 reads CASSQEGVGSYNSPLHF. The DNA of the CDR3 is TGTGCCAGCAGCCAAGAAGGGGTGGGCTCCTATAATTCACCCCTCCACTTT.

The V gene is TRBV28, the J gene TRBJ2-7, with D possibly matching TRBD1 (6 bases). Trimming removed 5 bases from V and 5 bases from J, with 16 bases in between. The CDR3 runs 14 residues. CDR1 MDHEN and CDR2 SYDVKM come from the germline V gene. The chain's CDR3 is CASSRRTVRNEQYF. CDR3 DNA sequence: TGTGCCAGCAGTCGCAGGACAGTTAGGAACGAGCAGTACTTC.

In its sample, this clone was seen once. V and J are TRBV7-9 and TRBJ1-2; tentatively, D is TRBD1 (6 bases). Germline V gene sequence: CDR1 SEHNR, CDR2 FQNEAQ (reference sequence). The CDR3 sequence is 13 residues long. The germline V and J ends were trimmed by 2 bases and 3 bases, with 7 bases remaining between them. In DNA form, the CDR3 reads TGTGCCAGCAGCTTACAGGGGTACTATGGCTACACCTTC. This encodes CASSLQGYYGYTF.

This chain connects TRBV4-3 to TRBJ1-1; TRBD1 aligns across 7 bases. The V and J ends lost 4 bases and 2 bases, in that order; junction bases with no gene match: 13. Germline V gene data show CDR1 as LGHNA and CDR2 as YSLEER. The CDR3 totals 17 residues. The CDR3 nucleotides are TGCGCCAGCAGCCGAAAAAGTCTACAGGGGCGTAACACTGAAGCTTTCTTT. Its protein product is CASSRKSLQGRNTEAFF.

This clone occurred once. The J gene is TRBJ1-5, the V gene TRBV21-1; TRBD1 was called by the table and not checked on the DNA. TRBV21-1 is classified as a pseudogene. CDR3 length: 21 residues. DNA of the CDR3: TGTGCCAGCAGCAAAGACAAGGAAGGAGACAGGGGGCGCCAGAGCAATCAGCCCCAGCATTTT. Its translation is CASSKDKEGDRGRQSNQPQHF.

V usage is TRBV7-2 and J usage is TRBJ1-2; D unclear. The CDR3 loop spans 16 amino acids. V was clipped by 1 base and J by 5 bases, with 17 bases between them. Germline V gene data show CDR1 as SGHTA and CDR2 as FQGNSA. In DNA, the CDR3 is TGTGCCAGCAGCTTAGAGTCAGGTGTCCTGACATATGGCTACACCTTC. This codes for CASSLESGVLTYGYTF. The full variable domain, completed using reference TRBV7-2 and TRBJ1-2, is GAGVSQSPSNKVTEKGKDVELRCDPISGHTALYWYRQSLGQGLEFLIYFQGNSAPDKSGLPSDRFSAERTGGSVSTLTIQRTQQEDSAVYLCASSLESGVLTYGYTFGSGTRLTVV.

The rearrangement links TRBV5-1 to TRBJ1-1, with 8 bases aligning to TRBD1. The CDR3 extends over 15 amino acids. The germline gives CDR1 SGHRS, CDR2 YFSETQ. V shed 4 bases and J 2 bases; nucleotides not matched to a gene: 7. The DNA for the CDR3 is TGCGCCAGCAGCCGCAGACAGGGGTCAAACACTGAAGCTTTCTTT. Translation gives CASSRRQGSNTEAFF.